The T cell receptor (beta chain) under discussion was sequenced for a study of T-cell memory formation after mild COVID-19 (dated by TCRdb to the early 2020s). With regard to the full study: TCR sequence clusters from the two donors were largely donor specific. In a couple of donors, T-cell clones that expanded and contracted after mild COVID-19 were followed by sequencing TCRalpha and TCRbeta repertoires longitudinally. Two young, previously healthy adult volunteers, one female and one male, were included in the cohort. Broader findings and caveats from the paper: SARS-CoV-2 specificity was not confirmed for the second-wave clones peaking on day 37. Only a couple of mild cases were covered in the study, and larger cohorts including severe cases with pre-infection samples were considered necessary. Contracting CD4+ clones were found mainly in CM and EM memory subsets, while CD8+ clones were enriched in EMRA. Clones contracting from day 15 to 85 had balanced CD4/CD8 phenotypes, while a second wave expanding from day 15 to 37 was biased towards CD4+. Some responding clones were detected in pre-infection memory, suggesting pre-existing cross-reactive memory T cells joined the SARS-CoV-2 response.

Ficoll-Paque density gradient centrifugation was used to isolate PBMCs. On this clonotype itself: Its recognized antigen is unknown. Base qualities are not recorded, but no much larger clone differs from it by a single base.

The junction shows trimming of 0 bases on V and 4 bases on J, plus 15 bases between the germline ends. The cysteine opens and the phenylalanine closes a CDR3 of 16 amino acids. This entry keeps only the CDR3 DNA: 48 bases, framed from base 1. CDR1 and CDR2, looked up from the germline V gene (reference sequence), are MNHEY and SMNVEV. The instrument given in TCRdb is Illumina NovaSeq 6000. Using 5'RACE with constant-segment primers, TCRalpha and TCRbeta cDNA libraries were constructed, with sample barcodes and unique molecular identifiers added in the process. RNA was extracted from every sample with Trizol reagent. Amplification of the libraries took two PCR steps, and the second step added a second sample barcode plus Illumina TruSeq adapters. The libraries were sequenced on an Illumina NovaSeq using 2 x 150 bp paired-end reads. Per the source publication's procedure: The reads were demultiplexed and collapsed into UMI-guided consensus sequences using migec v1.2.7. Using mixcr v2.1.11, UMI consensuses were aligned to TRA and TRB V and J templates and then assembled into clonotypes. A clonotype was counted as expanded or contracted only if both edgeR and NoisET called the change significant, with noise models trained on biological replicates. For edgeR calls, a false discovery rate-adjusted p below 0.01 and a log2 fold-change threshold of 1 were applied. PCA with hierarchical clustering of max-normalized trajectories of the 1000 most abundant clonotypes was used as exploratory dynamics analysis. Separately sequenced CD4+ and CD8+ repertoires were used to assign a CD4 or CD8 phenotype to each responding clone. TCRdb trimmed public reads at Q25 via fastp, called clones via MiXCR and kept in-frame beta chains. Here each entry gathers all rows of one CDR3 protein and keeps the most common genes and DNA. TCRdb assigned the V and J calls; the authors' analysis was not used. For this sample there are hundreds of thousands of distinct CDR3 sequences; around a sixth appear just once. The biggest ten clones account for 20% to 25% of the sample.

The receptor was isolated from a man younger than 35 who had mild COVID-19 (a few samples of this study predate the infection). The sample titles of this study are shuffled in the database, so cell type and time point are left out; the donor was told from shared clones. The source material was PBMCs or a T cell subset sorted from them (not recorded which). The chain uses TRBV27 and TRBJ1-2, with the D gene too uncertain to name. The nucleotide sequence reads TGTGCCAGCAGTTTATCGAGGGCAGGACTTTTCTATGGCTACACCTTC. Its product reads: CASSLSRAGLFYGYTF.